Described below is a single TCR beta chain sequence and its context. Per the original methods: Estimated nucleated cell counts came from reference gene primer amplification. Assay: immunoSEQ multiplex PCR; the TCRdb copy retains only in-frame clones and omits some. V and J calls and clone size come straight from that table; D and trimming were deduced from the DNA. The data contain 140,000 or so clones, about 88% of them singletons. The entry originates in a study of blood T cell repertoires in COVID-19. About the study: In each case, the material was cDNA or gDNA derived from T cells, B-cell-depleted T cells, or PBMCs.

The CDR3 contains 17 residues. V dropped 0 bases and J dropped 4; count of bases not matched to a gene: 10. The germline V gene encodes CDR1 SGHRS and CDR2 YFSETQ. The sequence was obtained from a human donor with acute or convalescent COVID-19. The donor label of this sample is uncertain. Sequenced input: peripheral blood. The chain carries TRBV5-1 and TRBJ1-2, with TRBD1 matching over 9 bases. Here the CDR3 DNA reads TGCGCCAGCAGCTTGGCCCTAACAGGGGGCGAGAGCTATGGCTACACCTTC. Its translation: CASSLALTGGESYGYTF.